This TCR beta chain originates from a study of cytomegalovirus exposure and HLA in healthy donors. About the research overall: Findings of an earlier analysis included 110 million or so unique TCR beta sequences from 200 million or so T cells.

The PCR contained 60 Vbeta and 13 Jbeta primers. The assay was immunoSEQ multiplex PCR, and TCRdb's table has in-frame clones only and misses some. The sample lists about 130,000 clones; approximately 85% were seen once. Concerning this clone: Its antigen is unknown.

Donors likely had unrecorded immune exposures despite being nominally healthy when sampled. Regarding the study as a whole: Most TCR beta V segments were productive about 90% or about 30% of the time in an earlier analysis.

Germline V gives CDR1 SGHDN, CDR2 FVKESK. The V gene end was trimmed by 2 bases and the J gene end by 4 bases; junction bases not matched to a gene: 4. This CDR3 region has 14 residues. The chain has TRBV14 and TRBJ2-7, with 8 bases identical to TRBD1. The material sequenced was PBMCs. The origin of this receptor is a boy aged 5-17 years in good health and CMV-seronegative. The CDR3 DNA is TGTGCCAGCAGCCAATCGGACAGGGATTACGAGCAGTACTTC. It encodes CASSQSDRDYEQYF.